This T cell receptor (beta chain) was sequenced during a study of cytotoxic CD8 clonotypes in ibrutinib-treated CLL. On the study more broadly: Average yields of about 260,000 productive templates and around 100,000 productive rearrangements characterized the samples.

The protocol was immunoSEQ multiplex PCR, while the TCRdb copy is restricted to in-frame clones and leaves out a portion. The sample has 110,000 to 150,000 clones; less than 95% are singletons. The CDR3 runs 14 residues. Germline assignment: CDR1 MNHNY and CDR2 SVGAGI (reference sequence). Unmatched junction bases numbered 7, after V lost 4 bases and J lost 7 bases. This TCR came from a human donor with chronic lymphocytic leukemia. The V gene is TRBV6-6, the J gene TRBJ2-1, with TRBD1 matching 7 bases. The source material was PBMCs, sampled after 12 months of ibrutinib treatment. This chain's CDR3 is CASSFDRVGNEQFF. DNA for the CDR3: TGTGCCAGCAGTTTCGACAGGGTAGGAAATGAGCAGTTCTTC.